A single sample is the source of the 14 T cell receptor beta chains below, sequenced in a study of blood T cell repertoires in COVID-19 (dated by TCRdb to about 2020). The library was built by means of the immunoSEQ multiplex PCR assay. TCRdb holds this immuneACCESS table with in-frame rearrangements only. Some clones are missing; in checked studies, unresolved V genes explain under half, and the rest has no known cause. Recorded for this sample are 210,000 or so clones; about four fifths of them occurred a single time. The ten largest clones take up 8.5% to 10% of the sample. Material for sequencing was PBMCs or T cells enriched from blood (not recorded which). These receptors originate from a woman aged 45-60 years with acute COVID-19.

The chain has TRBV18 and TRBJ1-5; possible D gene TRBD1, 5 bases. The CDR3 has 14 residues. The germline CDR1 and CDR2 sequences are KGHSH and LQKENI. V was pared by 1 base and J by 6 bases, with 10 bases between. CDR3 amino acids: CASSPQGKGQPQHF. CDR3 nucleotides: TGTGCCAGCTCACCACAGGGGAAGGGTCAGCCCCAGCATTTT.

V usage is TRBV11-2 and J usage is TRBJ1-1; unclear D gene. Per germline, CDR1 SGHAT and CDR2 FQNNGV. The CDR3 has 16 residues. With 5 bases removed from V and 0 bases from J, the gap between germline ends came to 16 bases. The chain's CDR3 is CASSLGLTRLNTEAFF. The DNA of the CDR3 is TGTGCCAGCAGCCTCGGACTGACCAGATTGAACACTGAAGCTTTCTTT.

CDR3 DNA: TGTGCCAGCAGTTTAGGTCGGGGAACTTTTAATTCACCCCTCCACTTT. Translated, it gives CASSLGRGTFNSPLHF. The chain couples TRBV28 to TRBJ1-6; D call uncertain. CDR1 and CDR2 (germline): MDHEN, SYDVKM. The CDR3 sequence is 16 residues long. Trimming left V 2 bases short and J 6 bases short, with 14 bases between. Looking up the rest from reference TRBV28 and TRBJ1-6 gives the full variable domain: DVKVTQSSRYLVKRTGEKVFLECVQDMDHENMFWYRQDPGLGLRLIYFSYDVKMKEKGDIPEGYSVSREKKERFSLILESASTNQTSMYLCASSLGRGTFNSPLHFGNGTRLTVT.

V usage is TRBV20-1 and J usage is TRBJ2-5; D might be TRBD1 (5 bases). Germline values: CDR1 DFQATT, CDR2 SNEGSKA (reference sequence). CDR3 length: 11 residues. Trimming stripped 3 bases from V and 4 bases from J, with 6 bases between. In DNA form, the CDR3 reads TGCAGTGCTAGTCAGGGAGAGACCCAGTACTTC. Translated: CSASQGETQYF.

The rearrangement uses TRBV28 and TRBJ2-7; 8 bases are shared with TRBD1. Losses at the gene ends were 7 bases for V and 7 bases for J; bases not matched to a gene: 9. The CDR3 spans 13 residues. Germline assignment: CDR1 MDHEN and CDR2 SYDVKM. The DNA of the CDR3 is TGTGCCAGCAAATCAGGGGGCAACTGGGAGCAGTACTTC. Protein product: CASKSGGNWEQYF.

This clone was detected a few times. V gene TRBV3-1 (or the pseudogene TRBV3-2) combines with J gene TRBJ2-3; maybe TRBD2 (6 bases). CDR3 length equals 14 residues. The germline gives CDR1 LGHDT, CDR2 YNNKEL (reference sequence). V lost 1 base to trimming and J lost 7 bases, with 12 bases between them. CDR3: CASSQVSSANTQYF. The CDR3 DNA is TGTGCCAGCAGCCAAGTGTCTAGCGCCAATACGCAGTATTTT.

The chain is built from TRBV15 and TRBJ1-1, with D hard to call. The CDR3 covers 13 residues. The V gene's germline CDR1 is LNHNV and CDR2 YYDKDF (reference sequence). V was trimmed by 3 bases and J by 0 bases, leaving 5 bases between them. CDR3 DNA sequence: TGTGCCACCAGCAGGCAGGTGAACACTGAAGCTTTCTTT. The encoded protein is CATSRQVNTEAFF.

This chain connects TRBV4-1 to TRBJ1-6; 7 nucleotides align to TRBD1. The CDR3 is 18 amino acids. V dropped 0 bases and J dropped 10; count of bases not matched to a gene: 15. Germline CDR1 MGHRA, CDR2 YSYEKL. Written as DNA, the CDR3 is TGCGCCAGCAGCCAAGATCAGGGGGGAACAGGGCTGCGGTCACCCCTCCACTTT. It yields the protein CASSQDQGGTGLRSPLHF.

This clone was seen more than once but under ten times. The V and J genes are TRBV7-2 and TRBJ2-7; 7 bases fit TRBD1. Unmatched junction bases numbered 9, after V lost 4 bases and J lost 6 bases. The CDR3 spans 14 residues. The germline V gene encodes CDR1 SGHTA and CDR2 FQGNSA. The CDR3 is CASSSFRQGSEQYF. The CDR3 DNA reads as TGTGCCAGCAGCTCCTTCCGACAGGGATCCGAGCAGTACTTC.

The chain joins TRBV3-1 (or the pseudogene TRBV3-2) to TRBJ1-6, with no clear D. From germline, CDR1 is LGHDT and CDR2 YNNKEL (reference sequence). The CDR3 runs to 14 residues. Trimming shortened V by 6 bases and J by 3 bases, and 9 bases separated the two germline ends. The CDR3 here is CASRPSGYNSPLHF. CDR3 nucleotides: TGTGCCAGCAGACCTTCAGGCTATAATTCACCCCTCCACTTT.

The V call is TRBV6-2 or TRBV6-3, the J call TRBJ2-1; 13 bases match TRBD2. Germline CDR1 reads MNHEY; CDR2 reads SVGEGT. V gave up 5 bases and J gave up 0 bases; unmatched junction bases: 13. CDR3 length: 20 residues. In DNA form, the CDR3 reads TGTGCCAGCAGTAGTAAGGGGGGACTAGCGGGGCCGAGCTCCTACAATGAGCAGTTCTTC. Translation gives CASSSKGGLAGPSSYNEQFF.

The chain has TRBV18 and TRBJ2-7, with TRBD2 identical over 12 bases. CDR3 size: 15 residues. Trimming removed 6 bases from V and 4 bases from J; junction bases left unmatched: 7. Germline values: CDR1 KGHSH, CDR2 LQKENI. CDR3 sequence (DNA): TGTGCCAGCTCGACGACTAGCGGGGGTTTTTACGAGCAGTACTTC. Its protein product is CASSTTSGGFYEQYF. Full variable domain (remainder filled in from reference TRBV18 and TRBJ2-7): NAGVMQNPRHLVRRRGQEARLRCSPMKGHSHVYWYRQLPEEGLKFMVYLQKENIIDESGMPKERFSAEFPKEGPSILRIQQVVRGDSAAYFCASSTTSGGFYEQYFGPGTRLTVT.

The rearrangement joins TRBV4-2 to TRBJ1-4; 10 bases line up with TRBD1. The germline CDR1 and CDR2 sequences are LGHNA and YNFKEQ. Trimming took 3 bases from V and 3 from J; bases not matched to a gene: 7. The CDR3 length is 17 residues. This chain's CDR3 is CASSQPGQGPANEKLFF. The CDR3 coding sequence is TGTGCCAGCAGCCAGCCGGGACAGGGGCCGGCTAATGAAAAACTGTTTTTT.

This chain connects TRBV9 to TRBJ1-1; D remains unclear. The CDR3 totals 13 residues. In germline, CDR1 is SGDLS, CDR2 YYNGEE. V dropped 0 bases and J dropped 4 bases, with 7 bases sitting between them. CDR3 protein: CASSVGTGTEAFF. In nucleotides, the CDR3 is TGTGCCAGCAGCGTAGGAACGGGCACTGAAGCTTTCTTT.